Each of the 9 T cell receptor beta chains below was sequenced from the same sample in a study of radiotherapy plus CTLA-4 blockade in lung cancer. Assay used: immunoSEQ multiplex PCR; TCRdb lists only in-frame clones, some missing. The sample consists of roughly 88,000 clones, approximately 83% of them appearing once. The sequenced sample was peripheral blood, obtained from a patient treated with radiotherapy plus ipilimumab. The receptors were sampled from a human donor with non-small cell lung cancer who had stable disease on radiotherapy plus ipilimumab.

This rearrangement joins TRBV28 to TRBJ1-1; no reliable D call. V dropped 2 bases and J dropped 2 bases, with 12 bases sitting between them. The germline gives CDR1 MDHEN, CDR2 SYDVKM. The CDR3 spans 15 residues. The CDR3 spells CASSLLKGPNTEAFF. Here the CDR3 DNA reads TGTGCCAGCAGTTTACTAAAGGGTCCTAACACTGAAGCTTTCTTT.

This chain joins TRBV19 and TRBJ1-4, with TRBD1 matching over 11 bases. The germline V gene encodes CDR1 LNHDA and CDR2 SQIVND (reference sequence). This CDR3 has 17 amino acids. The V and J ends lost 5 bases and 2 bases, in that order; junction bases with no gene match: 7. For the CDR3, the DNA is TGTGCCAGTAGTCAGGACAGGGGGCGCATCACTAATGAAAAACTGTTTTTT. This encodes CASSQDRGRITNEKLFF.

V and J are TRBV6-1 and TRBJ2-7; 9 bases fit TRBD1. CDR1 and CDR2 from the germline V gene are MNHNS and SASEGT. The CDR3 totals 14 residues. Trimming took 6 bases from V and 4 from J; bases not matched to a gene: 7. CDR3 coding DNA: TGTGCCAGCAGATACGGGACAGGGCAGTACGAGCAGTACTTC. Translation gives CASRYGTGQYEQYF.

The chain is built from TRBV29-1 and TRBJ2-3; 10 positions match TRBD2. V shed 0 bases, J shed 9 bases, and the junction held 12 bases outside the gene matches. This CDR3 has 16 amino acids. Germline CDR1 SQVTM, CDR2 ANQGSEA. The chain's CDR3 is CSVEDPASGSRDTQYF. CDR3 bases: TGCAGCGTTGAAGATCCGGCTAGCGGGAGTAGGGACACGCAGTATTTT.

The V gene is TRBV2, the J gene TRBJ2-2; no clear D. The CDR3 extends over 14 amino acids. Deletions cut 6 bases from V and 0 bases from J, with 8 bases between. CDR1 and CDR2 from the germline V gene are SNHLY and FYNNEI. As DNA, the CDR3 is TGTGCCAGCAGGTCGTCACCGAACACCGGGGAGCTGTTTTTT. Protein: CASRSSPNTGELFF.

The chain couples TRBV6-1 to TRBJ1-6; a possible D gene is TRBD1 (6 bases). The CDR3 runs to 13 residues. Per germline, CDR1 MNHNS and CDR2 SASEGT. The V end was cut by 6 bases, the J end by 13 bases, with 16 bases between. The CDR3 reads CASRQQGPAPLHF. CDR3 nucleotides: TGTGCCAGCAGGCAACAGGGCCCGGCGCCCCTCCACTTT.

J is TRBJ2-1 and V is TRBV27; D remains ambiguous. Germline V CDR1 and CDR2: MNHEY, SMNVEV (reference sequence). Trimming took off 6 bases at V and 6 bases at J, with 9 bases between the two ends. This CDR3 contains 12 residues. The CDR3 DNA follows: TGTGCCAGCAGCCCTCCCGGCAATGAGCAGTTCTTC. Amino acids: CASSPPGNEQFF.

The V and J genes are TRBV10-2 and TRBJ1-1; possible D gene TRBD1, 6 bases. Per germline, CDR1 WSHSY and CDR2 SAAADI. V shed 9 bases and J shed 1 base, with 9 bases lying between them. The CDR3 is 12 residues long. Here the CDR3 DNA reads TGCGCCAGTACGACAGGGAACACTGAAGCTTTCTTT. Its translation is CASTTGNTEAFF.

The V call is TRBV7-9, the J call TRBJ2-3; 8 bases match TRBD2. Germline V gene sequence: CDR1 SEHNR, CDR2 FQNEAQ (reference sequence). Trimming cost V 5 bases and J 2 bases; bases outside gene matches: 6. The length of the CDR3 is 15 residues. CDR3 loop: CASSTGGLNTDTQYF. The CDR3 nucleotides read TGTGCCAGCAGCACGGGAGGGCTCAACACAGATACGCAGTATTTT.